This TCR beta chain came from a study of T cell changes during pregnancy in multiple sclerosis. Germline V CDR1 and CDR2: DFQATT, SNEGSKA (reference sequence). The V and J ends lost 6 bases and 7 bases respectively, with 9 bases between them. The CDR3 runs to 11 residues. Profiled with immunoSEQ multiplex PCR; TCRdb holds only in-frame clones, not every one. The sample holds about 64,000 clones; approximately 92% are singletons and the top ten take 1.4%. The specimen was peripheral blood, collected in the second trimester of pregnancy. The receptor comes from a female donor with multiple sclerosis, enrolled in a pregnancy study. The genes are TRBV20-1 and TRBJ1-4; D is ambiguous. CDR3 coding DNA: TGCAGTGCGGAGGCTTTTGAAAAACTGTTTTTT. Amino acids: CSAEAFEKLFF.